Presented here are 20 T cell receptor beta chains from one specimen sequenced in a study of T cells expressing NK-cell markers. TCRdb re-called the 5' RACE reads and gives one entry per CDR3 protein, without DNA. The sample table sets out approximately 110,000 distinct CDR3 sequences. Material for sequencing was blood T cells: a sorted CD56 or NKG2C T cell subset, CD4+ or CD8+ T cells, or bulk PBMC T cells (not recorded which). The receptors stem from a woman aged 18 to 75 in good health.

The chain employs TRBV28 and TRBJ2-1; no DNA is available, so the TRBD1 call from TCRdb remains unchecked. Germline V gene lookup returns CDR1 MDHEN and CDR2 SYDVKM. CDR3 size: 14 residues. This chain's CDR3 is CASSLPGAFNEQFF.

The V and J genes are TRBV18 and TRBJ2-3; TCRdb lists TRBD2, though no DNA is available to test this call. CDR3 length equals 17 residues. Germline CDR1 reads KGHSH; CDR2 reads LQKENI. CDR3 residues: CASSPPSGGDLRDTQYF. Combining the CDR3 with reference TRBV18 and TRBJ2-3 gives the whole variable domain NAGVMQNPRHLVRRRGQEARLRCSPMKGHSHVYWYRQLPEEGLKFMVYLQKENIIDESGMPKERFSAEFPKEGPSILRIQQVVRGDSAAYFCASSPPSGGDLRDTQYFGPGTRLTVL.

V and J are TRBV20-1 and TRBJ1-3. The germline gives CDR1 DFQATT, CDR2 SNEGSKA (reference sequence). The CDR3 runs 14 residues. The chain's CDR3 is CSAREQSSGNTIYF.

The gene calls are TRBV5-1 and TRBJ1-1; the D call from TCRdb, TRBD1, cannot be confirmed without DNA. The germline V gene encodes CDR1 SGHRS and CDR2 YFSETQ. CDR3 length: 14 amino acids. The CDR3 loop is CASSLSGVGTEAFF.

This chain uses TRBV12-3 or TRBV12-4 with TRBJ2-1; the D gene TCRdb calls, TRBD2, cannot be checked with no DNA. This CDR3 is 14 amino acids long. The CDR3 protein is CASSFGASAGAQFF.

The rearrangement uses TRBV19 and TRBJ2-1. CDR1 is LNHDA, CDR2 SQIVND, per germline (reference sequence). CDR3 size: 15 residues. CDR3 loop: CASTPFAASYNEQFF.

This chain uses TRBV5-6 with TRBJ2-3. This CDR3 comprises 15 residues. Per the germline V gene, CDR1 is SGHDT and CDR2 is YYEEEE. CDR3 amino acids: CASSFGGSTADTQYF.

The V call is TRBV10-2, the J call TRBJ2-1. This CDR3 contains 13 residues. Germline CDR1 reads WSHSY; CDR2 reads SAAADI. The CDR3 loop reads CASSEGSYNEQFF.

The rearrangement uses TRBV6-4 and TRBJ2-3. Germline V gene data show CDR1 as MRHNA and CDR2 as SNTAGT. The CDR3 runs to 14 residues. The CDR3 sequence: CASSESHGTDTQYF.

The chain combines TRBV5-8 with TRBJ2-2. CDR1 is SGHTS and CDR2 is YDEGEE in the germline V gene. This CDR3 contains 14 residues. CDR3: CASSLVEASGELFF.

The rearrangement uses TRBV29-1 and TRBJ1-1. The CDR3 has 12 amino acids. Germline V CDR1 and CDR2: SQVTM, ANQGSEA. CDR3 sequence: CSVVGMNTEAFF. The full variable domain, completed using reference TRBV29-1 and TRBJ1-1, is SAVISQKPSRDICQRGTSLTIQCQVDSQVTMMFWYRQQPGQSLTLIATANQGSEATYESGFVIDKFPISRPNLTFSTLTVSNMSPEDSSIYLCSVVGMNTEAFFGQGTRLTVV.

The chain is built from TRBV6-5 and TRBJ2-5. Germline loops: CDR1 MNHEY, CDR2 SVGAGI. The CDR3 runs 12 residues. CDR3 protein: CASSPTWETQYF.

Measured by frequency, this clonotype is medium-sized. The CDR3 sequence: CSARGTSGDSYEQYF. The chain joins TRBV20-1 to TRBJ2-7; TCRdb picks TRBD2, but there is no DNA to check that call. The CDR3 covers 15 residues. Per the germline V gene, CDR1 is DFQATT and CDR2 is SNEGSKA (reference sequence).

This rearrangement joins TRBV11-1 to TRBJ2-7; TCRdb designates TRBD2, a call that cannot be tested without DNA. This CDR3 has 18 residues. Per germline, CDR1 SGHAT and CDR2 FQDESV (reference sequence). CDR3 residues: CASSLGPFGREVSYEQYF.

The CDR3 loop reads CASSSPRQGPSEAFF. The genes are TRBV7-2 and TRBJ1-1; TCRdb's D call of TRBD1 is untestable without DNA. CDR3 length: 15 amino acids. CDR1 is SGHTA and CDR2 is FQGNSA in the germline V gene.

J is TRBJ1-5 and V is TRBV5-5. The CDR3 extends over 13 amino acids. Germline V gives CDR1 SGHKS, CDR2 YYEKEE (reference sequence). The CDR3 sequence: CASSLWGDQPQHF.

The V call is TRBV2, the J call TRBJ2-7; there is no DNA to check the TCRdb D call of TRBD1. There are 14 residues in the CDR3. CDR1 is SNHLY, CDR2 FYNNEI, per germline. The CDR3 sequence is CDSGEGTGAYEQYF.

V gene TRBV29-1 combines with J gene TRBJ2-1. From germline, CDR1 is SQVTM and CDR2 ANQGSEA. CDR3 length: 14 amino acids. The chain's CDR3 is CSVEDQTSHNEQFF.

The rearrangement joins TRBV11-2 to TRBJ1-4; TCRdb reports TRBD1, a call that lacks DNA to check it against. The CDR3 is made up of 13 amino acids. Germline V gene lookup returns CDR1 SGHAT and CDR2 FQNNGV. CDR3 loop: CASSRGAVEKLFF.

The genes are TRBV27 and TRBJ2-1; without DNA, the TCRdb call of TRBD1 cannot be checked. The CDR3 extends over 15 amino acids. Germline CDR1 reads MNHEY; CDR2 reads SMNVEV (reference sequence). CDR3 residues: CASSIDRAAYNEQFF.